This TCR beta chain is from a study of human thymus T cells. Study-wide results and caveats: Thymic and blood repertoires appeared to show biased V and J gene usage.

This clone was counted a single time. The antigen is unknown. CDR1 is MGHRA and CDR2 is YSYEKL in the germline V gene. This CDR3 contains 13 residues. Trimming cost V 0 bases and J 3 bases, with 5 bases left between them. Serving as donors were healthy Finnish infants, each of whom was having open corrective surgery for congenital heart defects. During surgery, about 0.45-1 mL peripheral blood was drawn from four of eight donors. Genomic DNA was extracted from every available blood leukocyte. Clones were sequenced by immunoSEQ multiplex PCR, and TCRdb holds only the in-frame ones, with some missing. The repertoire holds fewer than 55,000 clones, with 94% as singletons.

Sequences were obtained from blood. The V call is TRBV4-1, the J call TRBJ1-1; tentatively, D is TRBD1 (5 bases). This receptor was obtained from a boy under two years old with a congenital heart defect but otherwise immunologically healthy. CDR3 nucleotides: TGCGCCAGCAGCCAAGACAGGGACACTGAAGCTTTCTTT. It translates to CASSQDRDTEAFF.